One and the same sample provided the 2 T cell receptor beta chains below, sequenced in a study of CD8 T cells in ankylosing spondylitis. TCRdb re-derived calls from the 5' RACE reads in MiXCR, one entry per CDR3 protein. The sample holds 250,000 to 400,000 distinct CDR3 sequences, approximately 10% seen once. Input material: blood, either unsorted or a sorted T cell fraction (not recorded which). The receptors here all came from a female donor with ankylosing spondylitis or in good health (not recorded which).

The J gene is TRBJ2-2, the V gene TRBV5-1; D might be TRBD2 (7 bases). V lost 3 bases to trimming and J lost 2 bases, with 14 bases between them. CDR3 length: 16 residues. Germline assignment: CDR1 SGHRS and CDR2 YFSETQ. The DNA of the CDR3 is TGCGCCAGCAGCTGGAGGGGGGGAAGTAACACCGGGGAGCTGTTTTTT. This sequence encodes CASSWRGGSNTGELFF.

The chain links TRBV15 to TRBJ1-5; 8 positions agree with TRBD1. CDR3 length: 12 residues. V shed 5 bases and J 11 bases; nucleotides not matched to a gene: 5. Germline-derived CDR1 and CDR2 are LNHNV and YYDKDF (reference sequence). The CDR3 coding sequence is TGTGCCACCAGCGCCCGGACAGGGACCCAGCATTTT. Translating gives CATSARTGTQHF. The whole variable domain, filled in from reference TRBV15 and TRBJ1-5, reads DAMVIQNPRYQVTQFGKPVTLSCSQTLNHNVMYWYQQKSSQAPKLLFHYYDKDFNNEADTPDNFQSRRPNTSFCFLDIRSPGLGDTAMYLCATSARTGTQHFGDGTRLSIL.